Presented here are 3 T cell receptor beta chains from one specimen sequenced in a study of T cell changes during pregnancy in multiple sclerosis. Using immunoSEQ multiplex PCR, the repertoire was profiled, and TCRdb retains in-frame clones only, with some absent. Of approximately 66,000 clones in the sample, roughly 92% were seen once. The sample in question was peripheral blood, obtained in the third trimester of pregnancy. Receptors originate from a female donor in good health, enrolled as a control in a pregnancy study.

The chain joins TRBV5-4 to TRBJ1-3; TRBD1 agrees at 8 bases. This CDR3 comprises 16 residues. CDR1 is SGHNT and CDR2 is YYREEE in the germline V gene (reference sequence). The V gene end was trimmed by 4 bases and the J gene end by 0 bases; junction bases not matched to a gene: 6. The CDR3 region has the DNA TGTGCCAGCAGCCAGAGACAGGGGATCTCTGGAAACACCATATATTTT. Translating gives CASSQRQGISGNTIYF.

This chain links TRBV19 with TRBJ2-2; 8 nucleotides match TRBD2. The ends lost 5 bases at V and 6 bases at J; junction bases unmatched: 5. From germline, CDR1 is LNHDA and CDR2 SQIVND (reference sequence). CDR3 length: 14 amino acids. CDR3 DNA: TGTGCCAGTAGTGGGAGACTAGCGTCCGGGGAGCTGTTTTTT. The encoded protein is CASSGRLASGELFF.

The rearrangement links TRBV28 to TRBJ2-5; 9 nucleotides align to TRBD2. TRBJ2-7 explains the end of the DNA better; the J call may be wrong. The CDR3 totals 16 residues. Germline CDR1 reads MDHEN; CDR2 reads SYDVKM. The CDR3 DNA sequence: TGTGCCAGCAGTGGGGCTAGCGGGGCGGGCTCCTACGAGCAGTACTTC. This sequence encodes CASSGASGAGSYEQYF.